Listed below are T cell receptor beta chains from one sample, sequenced in a study of identical twins. TCRdb re-analysed the 5' RACE reads in MiXCR, keeping a single row per CDR3 protein. The sample carries approximately 220,000 distinct CDR3 sequences, 6.5% to 8.5% recorded once. These same data were also listed under a study on yellow fever vaccine responses in identical twins.

Sequencing was carried out using memory (CD45RO+) T cells sorted from blood. These receptors were collected from a young woman in good health. The CDR3 runs from the conserved cysteine through the conserved F or W. Each record gives: CDR3 protein, CDR3 DNA, J gene, D gene, clone size, V gene. The D gene is left open where the match is weak. Size tells how often a clone was seen (once, few, many) or the class of an expanded clone, and some rows leave it out.

CDR3 protein: CASSYSGKAGSPLHF; CDR3 DNA: TGTGCCAGCAGTTACTCCGGGAAGGCCGGTTCACCCCTCCACTTT; J gene: TRBJ1-6; D gene: -; clone size: -; V gene: TRBV6-2/TRBV6-3
CDR3 protein: CASSLGKYEQYF; CDR3 DNA: TGTGCCAGCAGCTTGGGTAAATACGAGCAGTACTTC; J gene: TRBJ2-7; D gene: -; clone size: few; V gene: TRBV11-2
CDR3 protein: CAISDRENEQYF; CDR3 DNA: TGTGCCATCAGTGACAGGGAAAACGAGCAGTACTTC; J gene: TRBJ2-7; D gene: -; clone size: few; V gene: TRBV10-3
CDR3 protein: CASSTGTQKEKLFF; CDR3 DNA: TGCGCCAGCAGCACCGGGACACAAAAAGAAAAACTGTTTTTT; J gene: TRBJ1-4; D gene: -; clone size: many; V gene: TRBV5-1
CDR3 protein: CAISDHDREGEQFF; CDR3 DNA: TGTGCCATCAGTGACCACGACAGGGAGGGCGAGCAGTTCTTC; J gene: TRBJ2-1; D gene: -; clone size: many; V gene: TRBV10-3
CDR3 protein: CASSLGIPGETQYF; CDR3 DNA: TGTGCCAGCAGCTTGGGTATTCCGGGAGAGACCCAGTACTTC; J gene: TRBJ2-5; D gene: -; clone size: few; V gene: TRBV5-6
CDR3 protein: CASSPAGPQYF; CDR3 DNA: TGTGCCAGCAGCCCAGCGGGACCGCAGTACTTC; J gene: TRBJ2-7; D gene: TRBD2; clone size: -; V gene: TRBV6-6
CDR3 protein: CASSVYGNTEAFF; CDR3 DNA: TGTGCCAGCAGCGTATACGGGAACACTGAAGCTTTCTTT; J gene: TRBJ1-1; D gene: -; clone size: few; V gene: TRBV9
CDR3 protein: CASSPLTEYQETQYF; CDR3 DNA: TGCGCCAGCAGCCCCCTGACAGAGTACCAAGAGACCCAGTACTTC; J gene: TRBJ2-5; D gene: -; clone size: many; V gene: TRBV5-1
CDR3 protein: CAISGIKQGYSYEQYF; CDR3 DNA: TGTGCCATCAGTGGGATTAAACAGGGTTACTCCTACGAGCAGTACTTC; J gene: TRBJ2-7; D gene: -; clone size: many; V gene: TRBV10-3
CDR3 protein: CASSQGQVYNEQFF; CDR3 DNA: TGTGCCAGCAGTCAGGGACAGGTGTACAATGAGCAGTTCTTC; J gene: TRBJ2-1; D gene: TRBD1; clone size: few; V gene: TRBV6-1
CDR3 protein: CASSPGLAGGPYNEQFF; CDR3 DNA: TGTGCCAGCAGCCCCGGACTAGCGGGAGGGCCTTACAATGAGCAGTTCTTC; J gene: TRBJ2-1; D gene: TRBD2; clone size: -; V gene: TRBV7-9
CDR3 protein: CASSWGTGVTDTQYF; CDR3 DNA: TGTGCCAGCAGCTGGGGGACAGGGGTTACAGATACGCAGTATTTT; J gene: TRBJ2-3; D gene: TRBD1; clone size: many; V gene: TRBV7-2
CDR3 protein: CASSIGKGDEQFF; CDR3 DNA: TGTGCCAGTAGTATAGGTAAGGGCGATGAGCAGTTCTTC; J gene: TRBJ2-1; D gene: -; clone size: once; V gene: TRBV19
CDR3 protein: CASSPRLAGGPKTSTDTQYF; CDR3 DNA: TGTGCCAGCAGCCCCAGACTAGCGGGAGGACCCAAGACTAGCACAGATACGCAGTATTTT; J gene: TRBJ2-3; D gene: TRBD2; clone size: few; V gene: TRBV7-6
CDR3 protein: CSADRGERGSYEQYF; CDR3 DNA: TGCAGTGCAGACAGGGGCGAAAGGGGCTCCTACGAGCAGTACTTC; J gene: TRBJ2-7; D gene: TRBD1; clone size: -; V gene: TRBV20-1
CDR3 protein: CASSFGLPTAQYF; CDR3 DNA: TGTGCCAGCAGCTTCGGACTCCCCACGGCCCAGTACTTC; J gene: TRBJ2-5; D gene: -; clone size: few; V gene: TRBV7-2
CDR3 protein: CASSLRLAGELFF; CDR3 DNA: TGTGCCAGCAGCCTGAGACTAGCCGGGGAGCTGTTTTTT; J gene: TRBJ2-2; D gene: -; clone size: few; V gene: TRBV14
CDR3 protein: CASSLMGGSGNTIYF; CDR3 DNA: TGCGCCAGCAGCTTAATGGGAGGTTCCGGAAACACCATATATTTT; J gene: TRBJ1-3; D gene: -; clone size: few; V gene: TRBV5-1
CDR3 protein: CASSVTAGLGLAGGSSYNEQFF; CDR3 DNA: TGTGCCAGCAGCGTAACTGCGGGACTGGGACTAGCGGGAGGGAGCTCCTACAATGAGCAGTTCTTC; J gene: TRBJ2-1; D gene: TRBD2; clone size: -; V gene: TRBV9
CDR3 protein: CSVDQRMNTEAFF; CDR3 DNA: TGCAGCGTTGATCAACGGATGAACACTGAAGCTTTCTTT; J gene: TRBJ1-1; D gene: -; clone size: many; V gene: TRBV29-1
CDR3 protein: CASSLVGTTYQETQYF; CDR3 DNA: TGTGCCAGCAGTTTAGTTGGGACTACCTACCAAGAGACCCAGTACTTC; J gene: TRBJ2-5; D gene: TRBD2; clone size: -; V gene: TRBV27
CDR3 protein: CASSLVGADYISTDTQYF; CDR3 DNA: TGTGCCAGCAGTTTGGTCGGGGCGGACTACATTAGCACAGATACGCAGTATTTT; J gene: TRBJ2-3; D gene: -; clone size: -; V gene: TRBV28
CDR3 protein: CASSFTGPNTEAFF; CDR3 DNA: TGTGCCAGCAGTTTCACGGGGCCCAACACTGAAGCTTTCTTT; J gene: TRBJ1-1; D gene: -; clone size: few; V gene: TRBV12-3/TRBV12-4
CDR3 protein: CASRDGDTQYF; CDR3 DNA: TGTGCCAGCAGGGACGGAGATACGCAGTATTTT; J gene: TRBJ2-3; D gene: -; clone size: -; V gene: TRBV12-3/TRBV12-4
CDR3 protein: CASSLRSGLGEQYF; CDR3 DNA: TGTGCCAGCAGCTTACGATCCGGTCTGGGCGAGCAGTACTTC; J gene: TRBJ2-7; D gene: -; clone size: -; V gene: TRBV7-2
CDR3 protein: CAIQGQGASQETQYF; CDR3 DNA: TGTGCCATCCAGGGACAGGGGGCCTCCCAAGAGACCCAGTACTTC; J gene: TRBJ2-5; D gene: TRBD1; clone size: few; V gene: TRBV28
CDR3 protein: CASSGTGTAPDEQYF; CDR3 DNA: TGCGCCAGCAGTGGAACCGGGACAGCCCCTGACGAGCAGTACTTC; J gene: TRBJ2-7; D gene: TRBD1; clone size: -; V gene: TRBV5-1
CDR3 protein: CASSSYAGGAGNTEAFF; CDR3 DNA: TGTGCCAGCAGCTCGTACGCCGGGGGCGCGGGGAACACTGAAGCTTTCTTT; J gene: TRBJ1-1; D gene: -; clone size: -; V gene: TRBV4-2
CDR3 protein: CASSLNPGREQFF; CDR3 DNA: TGCGCCAGCAGCTTGAATCCAGGGAGAGAGCAGTTCTTC; J gene: TRBJ2-1; D gene: -; clone size: -; V gene: TRBV5-1
CDR3 protein: CSVPGTGGTEAYF; CDR3 DNA: TGCAGCGTTCCCGGGACAGGGGGCACTGAAGCTTACTTT; J gene: TRBJ1-1; D gene: TRBD1; clone size: once; V gene: TRBV29-1
CDR3 protein: CASSSATGPGANVLTF; CDR3 DNA: TGCGCCAGCAGCTCTGCGACAGGGCCAGGGGCCAACGTCCTGACTTTC; J gene: TRBJ2-6; D gene: TRBD1; clone size: few; V gene: TRBV5-1
CDR3 protein: CASSVTGGVNTEAFF; CDR3 DNA: TGTGCCAGCAGCGTAACTGGGGGAGTGAACACTGAAGCTTTCTTT; J gene: TRBJ1-1; D gene: -; clone size: few; V gene: TRBV9
CDR3 protein: CASSWRPRAYEQYF; CDR3 DNA: TGTGCCAGCAGTTGGAGACCCAGGGCCTACGAGCAGTACTTC; J gene: TRBJ2-7; D gene: -; clone size: few; V gene: TRBV27
CDR3 protein: CSARGTSEPYEQYF; CDR3 DNA: TGCAGTGCTAGGGGGACTAGCGAGCCCTACGAGCAGTACTTC; J gene: TRBJ2-7; D gene: TRBD2; clone size: many; V gene: TRBV20-1
CDR3 protein: CAISITGSSNQPQHF; CDR3 DNA: TGTGCCATCAGTATCACGGGGTCGAGCAATCAGCCCCAGCATTTT; J gene: TRBJ1-5; D gene: -; clone size: -; V gene: TRBV10-3
CDR3 protein: CSARSSGTSPYNEQFF; CDR3 DNA: TGCAGTGCTCGAAGTTCCGGGACTAGCCCCTACAATGAGCAGTTCTTC; J gene: TRBJ2-1; D gene: TRBD2; clone size: many; V gene: TRBV20-1
CDR3 protein: CASSEAGQGHGYTF; CDR3 DNA: TGTGCCAGCAGCGAAGCAGGACAGGGTCATGGCTACACCTTC; J gene: TRBJ1-2; D gene: TRBD1; clone size: -; V gene: TRBV6-1
CDR3 protein: CASSLAEGVSGYTF; CDR3 DNA: TGTGCCAGCAGCTTGGCTGAAGGAGTTTCCGGCTACACCTTC; J gene: TRBJ1-2; D gene: -; clone size: many; V gene: TRBV9
CDR3 protein: CASSLGTSGRNTYNEQFF; CDR3 DNA: TGTGCTAGCAGCTTAGGGACTAGCGGGAGGAACACCTACAATGAGCAGTTCTTC; J gene: TRBJ2-1; D gene: TRBD2; clone size: -; V gene: TRBV7-7
CDR3 protein: CASTGTRYYEQYF; CDR3 DNA: TGTGCCAGCACCGGGACTAGATACTACGAGCAGTACTTC; J gene: TRBJ2-7; D gene: TRBD2; clone size: -; V gene: TRBV3-1
CDR3 protein: CASSEGSSGNSPLHF; CDR3 DNA: TGTGCCAGCAGTGAAGGATCGTCCGGGAATTCACCCCTCCACTTT; J gene: TRBJ1-6; D gene: -; clone size: few; V gene: TRBV2
CDR3 protein: CASSLAPGNEQYF; CDR3 DNA: TGTGCCAGTAGTTTAGCTCCGGGAAACGAGCAGTACTTC; J gene: TRBJ2-7; D gene: -; clone size: few; V gene: TRBV19
CDR3 protein: CSAREGTVSNEQFF; CDR3 DNA: TGCAGTGCTAGAGAGGGGACTGTCAGCAATGAGCAGTTCTTC; J gene: TRBJ2-1; D gene: -; clone size: -; V gene: TRBV20-1
CDR3 protein: CASSYDGRATDTQYF; CDR3 DNA: TGCGCCAGCAGTTATGACGGGAGGGCCACAGATACGCAGTATTTT; J gene: TRBJ2-3; D gene: TRBD2; clone size: many; V gene: TRBV4-1
CDR3 protein: CASSPGHGPETQYF; CDR3 DNA: TGCGCCAGCAGCCCCGGTCATGGCCCAGAGACCCAGTACTTC; J gene: TRBJ2-5; D gene: -; clone size: -; V gene: TRBV4-1
CDR3 protein: CASSPGQGEEQYF; CDR3 DNA: TGTGCCAGCTCCCCGGGACAGGGAGAAGAGCAGTACTTC; J gene: TRBJ2-7; D gene: TRBD1; clone size: -; V gene: TRBV2
CDR3 protein: CASSKETTGPVNQPQHF; CDR3 DNA: TGTGCCAGCAGCAAAGAAACGACAGGGCCCGTCAATCAGCCCCAGCATTTT; J gene: TRBJ1-5; D gene: -; clone size: -; V gene: TRBV21-1
CDR3 protein: CASSPAGQGANTGELFF; CDR3 DNA: TGTGCCAGCAGCCCTGCCGGACAGGGGGCGAACACCGGGGAGCTGTTTTTT; J gene: TRBJ2-2; D gene: TRBD1; clone size: -; V gene: TRBV6-1
CDR3 protein: CATSNFVYEQYF; CDR3 DNA: TGTGCCACCAGCAACTTCGTCTACGAGCAGTACTTC; J gene: TRBJ2-7; D gene: -; clone size: few; V gene: TRBV15
CDR3 protein: CASSPIGRDTQYF; CDR3 DNA: TGTGCCAGCAGCCCAATTGGGAGAGATACGCAGTATTTT; J gene: TRBJ2-3; D gene: -; clone size: many; V gene: TRBV7-9
CDR3 protein: CASMGDSIDEQYF; CDR3 DNA: TGTGCCAGCATGGGAGACTCTATCGACGAGCAGTACTTC; J gene: TRBJ2-7; D gene: -; clone size: -; V gene: TRBV2
CDR3 protein: CASDPIGQGYEQYF; CDR3 DNA: TGTGCCAGCGACCCAATCGGGCAGGGCTACGAGCAGTACTTC; J gene: TRBJ2-7; D gene: -; clone size: -; V gene: TRBV6-1
CDR3 protein: CASSFRGSNEQFF; CDR3 DNA: TGTGCCAGCAGTTTCAGGGGTAGCAATGAGCAGTTCTTC; J gene: TRBJ2-1; D gene: -; clone size: once; V gene: TRBV2